A selection of T cell receptor beta chains follows, all from one sample in a study of cytotoxic CD8 clonotypes in ibrutinib-treated CLL. The table came from immunoSEQ multiplex PCR; TCRdb's copy has only in-frame clones and leaves some out. The sample consists of 250,000 to 350,000 clones, around 77% of them appearing once. Material: PBMCs, obtained at disease progression, from a patient treated with ibrutinib. These receptor sequences come from a human donor with chronic lymphocytic leukemia. The CDR3 runs from the conserved cysteine through the conserved F or W. Fields, in order: D gene, J gene, clone size, V gene, CDR3 DNA, CDR3 protein. D genes are given only for firm matches. Some rows have no size entry. The others give once, few or many, or a class for an expanded clone.

D gene: TRBD2
J gene: TRBJ2-3
clone size: NA
V gene: TRBV5-1
CDR3 DNA: TGCGCCAGCAGCTTGGGAAAAACTAGCGAGCCGCCAGATACGCAGTATTTT
CDR3 protein: CASSLGKTSEPPDTQYF

D gene: TRBD2
J gene: TRBJ2-5
clone size: NA
V gene: TRBV14
CDR3 DNA: TGTGCCAGCAGCCAAGTAGCGGGACCGCGGAAGACCCAGTACTTC
CDR3 protein: CASSQVAGPRKTQYF

D gene: NA
J gene: TRBJ2-1
clone size: NA
V gene: TRBV9
CDR3 DNA: TGTGCCAGCAGCGTAGCACCAAACAATGAGCAGTTCTTC
CDR3 protein: CASSVAPNNEQFF

D gene: NA
J gene: TRBJ2-1
clone size: few
V gene: TRBV20-1
CDR3 DNA: TGCAGTGCTAGTACCGGGGCCGCTCAGTTCTTC
CDR3 protein: CSASTGAAQFF

D gene: NA
J gene: TRBJ2-2
clone size: NA
V gene: TRBV19
CDR3 DNA: TGTGCCAGTCGTACCGCGAACACCGGGGAGCTGTTTTTT
CDR3 protein: CASRTANTGELFF

D gene: NA
J gene: TRBJ2-5
clone size: NA
V gene: TRBV7-2
CDR3 DNA: TGTGCCAGCAGCCCAAACGCTGAACGAGGAGAGACCCAGTACTTC
CDR3 protein: CASSPNAERGETQYF

D gene: NA
J gene: TRBJ1-5
clone size: once
V gene: TRBV19
CDR3 DNA: TGTGCCAGTACAGAGAATAGCAATCAGCCCCAGCATTTT
CDR3 protein: CASTENSNQPQHF

D gene: TRBD1
J gene: TRBJ1-6
clone size: NA
V gene: TRBV9
CDR3 DNA: TGTGCCAGCAGCCCCAGGACAGGGGGGAATTCACCCCTCCACTTT
CDR3 protein: CASSPRTGGNSPLHF

D gene: NA
J gene: TRBJ2-3
clone size: NA
V gene: TRBV15
CDR3 DNA: TGTGCCACCAGCAGAGATCGGGGGAGAGATACGCAGTATTTT
CDR3 protein: CATSRDRGRDTQYF

D gene: NA
J gene: TRBJ2-3
clone size: NA
V gene: TRBV5-1
CDR3 DNA: TGCGCCAGCAGCTTGGAGGGAGCTGTAGATACGCAGTATTTT
CDR3 protein: CASSLEGAVDTQYF

D gene: NA
J gene: TRBJ2-3
clone size: NA
V gene: TRBV27
CDR3 DNA: TGTGCCAGCAGGATGTGGCTAGCGAGCGCAGATACGCAGTATTTT
CDR3 protein: CASRMWLASADTQYF

D gene: NA
J gene: TRBJ1-6
clone size: NA
V gene: TRBV5-6
CDR3 DNA: TGTGCCAGCAGCTTGATAGGTCAATGGTCACCCCTCCACTTT
CDR3 protein: CASSLIGQWSPLHF

D gene: TRBD1
J gene: TRBJ1-2
clone size: NA
V gene: TRBV29-1
CDR3 DNA: TGCAGCCTGGAGGGACAGGGGGCGCGTGGCTACACCTTC
CDR3 protein: CSLEGQGARGYTF

D gene: TRBD2
J gene: TRBJ2-3
clone size: NA
V gene: TRBV27
CDR3 DNA: TGTGCCAGCAGTCCGGGACTAGCAGCTAGCACAGATACGCAGTATTTT
CDR3 protein: CASSPGLAASTDTQYF

D gene: NA
J gene: TRBJ1-2
clone size: NA
V gene: TRBV7-9
CDR3 DNA: TGTGCCAGCAGCTCTGGAGCTAACTATGGCTACACCTTC
CDR3 protein: CASSSGANYGYTF

D gene: TRBD1
J gene: TRBJ2-7
clone size: NA
V gene: TRBV5-1
CDR3 DNA: TGCGCCAGCAGCTCGGTGACAGGGGGGCCTTACGAGCAGTACTTC
CDR3 protein: CASSSVTGGPYEQYF

D gene: TRBD2
J gene: TRBJ2-7
clone size: NA
V gene: TRBV15
CDR3 DNA: TGTGCCACCAGCCACGACCTGACTAGCGGGTCGTACTTC
CDR3 protein: CATSHDLTSGSYF

D gene: TRBD1
J gene: TRBJ2-5
clone size: NA
V gene: TRBV7-2
CDR3 DNA: TGTGCCAGCAGCTTAGGGGACAGAGACCAAGAGACCCAGTACTTC
CDR3 protein: CASSLGDRDQETQYF

D gene: TRBD1
J gene: TRBJ2-6
clone size: NA
V gene: TRBV13
CDR3 DNA: TGTGCCAGCAGCTCCGGGACAGTATCAGGGGCCAACGTCCTGACTTTC
CDR3 protein: CASSSGTVSGANVLTF

D gene: TRBD2
J gene: TRBJ2-1
clone size: NA
V gene: TRBV7-2
CDR3 DNA: TGTGCCAGCAGCCTAACTAGCGGGTTAGGGAATGAGCAGTTCTTC
CDR3 protein: CASSLTSGLGNEQFF

D gene: TRBD1
J gene: TRBJ2-2
clone size: NA
V gene: TRBV15
CDR3 DNA: TGTGCCACCAGCACCCTAGGACAGGGGGCGAAGGGGGAGCTGTTTTTT
CDR3 protein: CATSTLGQGAKGELFF

D gene: TRBD1
J gene: TRBJ2-7
clone size: few
V gene: TRBV4-1
CDR3 DNA: TGCGCCAGCAGCCAAACGCCGGACAGGGGTCTCAACGAGCAGTACTTC
CDR3 protein: CASSQTPDRGLNEQYF

D gene: NA
J gene: TRBJ2-7
clone size: NA
V gene: TRBV5-6
CDR3 DNA: TGTGCCAGCAGCTTGGTGGGATACGAGCAGTACTTC
CDR3 protein: CASSLVGYEQYF

D gene: NA
J gene: TRBJ2-7
clone size: medium-sized
V gene: TRBV9
CDR3 DNA: TGTGCCAGCAGCGTAGGCAGTCAGGGGTATGACTACGAGCAGTACTTC
CDR3 protein: CASSVGSQGYDYEQYF

D gene: NA
J gene: TRBJ2-2
clone size: NA
V gene: TRBV29-1
CDR3 DNA: TGCAGCGTTGGCCAGACGAACACCGGGGAGCTGTTTTTT
CDR3 protein: CSVGQTNTGELFF

D gene: TRBD2
J gene: TRBJ2-5
clone size: NA
V gene: TRBV9
CDR3 DNA: TGTGCCAGCAGCACGCCCGGGACTAGCGGGAGGCCTAACCAAGAGACCCAGTACTTC
CDR3 protein: CASSTPGTSGRPNQETQYF

D gene: TRBD1
J gene: TRBJ2-2
clone size: NA
V gene: TRBV4-3
CDR3 DNA: TGCGCCAGCAGCCAAACCAGACAGGGATTAAGTTCCTACACCGGGGAGCTGTTTTTT
CDR3 protein: CASSQTRQGLSSYTGELFF

D gene: NA
J gene: TRBJ1-3
clone size: NA
V gene: TRBV10-3
CDR3 DNA: TGTGCCATCCACGAAACGGTCCCCCCCCTCCGCCTTATATATTTT
CDR3 protein: CAIHETVPPLRLIYF

D gene: TRBD1
J gene: TRBJ1-2
clone size: NA
V gene: TRBV18
CDR3 DNA: TGTGCCAGCTCAAAAGGGACAGCCGCTAACTATGGCTACACCTTC
CDR3 protein: CASSKGTAANYGYTF

D gene: TRBD1
J gene: TRBJ1-4
clone size: few
V gene: TRBV15
CDR3 DNA: TGTGCCACCAGCAGAGACCAGGGGGGTGAAAAACTGTTTTTT
CDR3 protein: CATSRDQGGEKLFF

D gene: NA
J gene: TRBJ1-1
clone size: many
V gene: TRBV7-6
CDR3 DNA: TGTGCCAGCAGCTCGACCAAGGGAGGCACTGAAGCTTTCTTT
CDR3 protein: CASSSTKGGTEAFF

D gene: TRBD2
J gene: TRBJ2-5
clone size: once
V gene: TRBV7-3
CDR3 DNA: TGTGCCAGCAGCAAAGCGGGGGAGATCCAAGAGACCCAGTACTTC
CDR3 protein: CASSKAGEIQETQYF

D gene: NA
J gene: TRBJ1-2
clone size: few
V gene: TRBV7-3
CDR3 DNA: TGTGCCAGCAGCTTGGCGGGGTCCTATGGCTACACCTTC
CDR3 protein: CASSLAGSYGYTF

D gene: TRBD2
J gene: TRBJ2-7
clone size: NA
V gene: TRBV25-1
CDR3 DNA: TGTGCCAGTAGTGACCTACTAGCGGGAGGGCCTCGGGAGCAGTACTTC
CDR3 protein: CASSDLLAGGPREQYF

D gene: NA
J gene: TRBJ2-7
clone size: once
V gene: TRBV15
CDR3 DNA: TGTGCCACCAGCAGAGCAGGGGCGACTGAGCAGTACTTC
CDR3 protein: CATSRAGATEQYF

D gene: NA
J gene: TRBJ1-3
clone size: NA
V gene: TRBV5-1
CDR3 DNA: TGCGCCAGCAGCTTGGGAGGGGTGGAGGCTGGAAACACCATATATTTT
CDR3 protein: CASSLGGVEAGNTIYF

D gene: TRBD1
J gene: TRBJ1-2
clone size: NA
V gene: TRBV5-1
CDR3 DNA: TGCGCCAGCAGCCCGGGACAGAACTATGGCTACACCTTC
CDR3 protein: CASSPGQNYGYTF

D gene: TRBD2
J gene: TRBJ2-3
clone size: few
V gene: TRBV9
CDR3 DNA: TGTGCCAGCAGCGCCAACCCTCTAGCGGGAGAGGCGACAGATACGCAGTATTTT
CDR3 protein: CASSANPLAGEATDTQYF

D gene: TRBD1
J gene: TRBJ1-2
clone size: once
V gene: TRBV15
CDR3 DNA: TGTGCCACCAGCATGACAGGGGACAGGGGCTACACCTTC
CDR3 protein: CATSMTGDRGYTF

D gene: TRBD2
J gene: TRBJ2-7
clone size: NA
V gene: TRBV19
CDR3 DNA: TGTGCCAGTAGTTTCGGACTAGCGGGAAACTACGAGCAGTACTTC
CDR3 protein: CASSFGLAGNYEQYF

D gene: NA
J gene: TRBJ2-3
clone size: NA
V gene: TRBV7-9
CDR3 DNA: TGTGCCAGCAGCTTTCTCCCTTTAGGGGATACGCAGTATTTT
CDR3 protein: CASSFLPLGDTQYF

D gene: NA
J gene: TRBJ2-5
clone size: once
V gene: TRBV12-1
CDR3 DNA: TGTGCCAGCAGCTTCGCGGGAGCCCAAGAGACCCAGTACTTC
CDR3 protein: CASSFAGAQETQYF

D gene: TRBD2
J gene: TRBJ2-7
clone size: few
V gene: TRBV10-3
CDR3 DNA: TGTGCCATCAGTGAGGGGGGACTAGCGGGAGGAAGCTACGAGCAGTACTTC
CDR3 protein: CAISEGGLAGGSYEQYF

D gene: NA
J gene: TRBJ1-2
clone size: once
V gene: TRBV10-2
CDR3 DNA: TGCGCCAGCAGTGATAAAGGGATGGGCGGGAGCTATGGCTACACCTTC
CDR3 protein: CASSDKGMGGSYGYTF

D gene: NA
J gene: TRBJ2-1
clone size: NA
V gene: TRBV6-1
CDR3 DNA: TGTGCCAGCAGTGAAGCTGGGGGGGGGCGTCGAGATGAGCAGTTCTTC
CDR3 protein: CASSEAGGGRRDEQFF

D gene: NA
J gene: TRBJ1-2
clone size: NA
V gene: TRBV10-3
CDR3 DNA: TGTGCCATCAGAAGCCTATCCCATAATGGCTACACCTTC
CDR3 protein: CAIRSLSHNGYTF

D gene: NA
J gene: TRBJ2-2
clone size: NA
V gene: TRBV28
CDR3 DNA: TGTGCCAGCAGTTTATATTTGACCGGGGAGCTGTTTTTT
CDR3 protein: CASSLYLTGELFF

D gene: TRBD1
J gene: TRBJ2-7
clone size: NA
V gene: TRBV7-2
CDR3 DNA: TGTGCCAGCAGCCAGGACAGGGCAGAGCAGTACTTC
CDR3 protein: CASSQDRAEQYF

D gene: NA
J gene: TRBJ2-2
clone size: NA
V gene: TRBV9
CDR3 DNA: TGTGCCAGCAGCCCCCCCAGGAGGACACGACCGAACACCGGGGAGCTGTTTTTT
CDR3 protein: CASSPPRRTRPNTGELFF